Sequencing of this TCR beta chain was carried out in a study of shared clonotypes between healthy human individuals. About the study: Per-donor plates numbered three CD4 naive, three CD4 memory, two CD8 naive and one CD8 memory. Study observations and caveats: Relative to clonotypes present in all four donors, those not shared had lower generation probabilities. There were few donors, and this limited the genetic and exposure-history diversity represented.

TCRdb's table, derived via immunoSEQ multiplex PCR, lists solely in-frame clones and lacks some. Among about 2 million clones listed, 95% were seen once. With regard to this clone: Its antigen is unidentified.

Germline values: CDR1 SGHNT, CDR2 YYREEE (reference sequence). The CDR3 contains 13 residues. Trimming cost V 5 bases and J 1 base; bases outside gene matches: 2. The sequence was collected from a man aged 18-30 years in good health. The rearrangement links TRBV5-4 to TRBJ1-1; TRBD1 aligns across 7 bases. The source material was naive CD4+ T cells sorted from blood. The subset is: CD45RA+ positively selected. The CDR3 region has the DNA TGTGCCAGCAGGGGACAGCAGAACACTGAAGCTTTCTTT. This sequence encodes CASRGQQNTEAFF.